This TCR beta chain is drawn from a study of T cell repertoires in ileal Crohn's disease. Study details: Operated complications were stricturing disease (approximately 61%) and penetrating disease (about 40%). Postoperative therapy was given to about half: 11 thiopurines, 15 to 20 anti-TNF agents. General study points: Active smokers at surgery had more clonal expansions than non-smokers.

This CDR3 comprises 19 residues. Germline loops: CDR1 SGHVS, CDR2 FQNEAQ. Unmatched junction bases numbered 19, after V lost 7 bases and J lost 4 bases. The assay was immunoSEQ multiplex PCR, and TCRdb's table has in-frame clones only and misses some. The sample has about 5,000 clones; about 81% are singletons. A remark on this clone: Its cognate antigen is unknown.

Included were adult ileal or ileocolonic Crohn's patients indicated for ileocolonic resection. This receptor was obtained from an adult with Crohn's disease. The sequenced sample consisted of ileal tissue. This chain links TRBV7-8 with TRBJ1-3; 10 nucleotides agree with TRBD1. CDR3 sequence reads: CASTLHTGTGALRGNTIYF. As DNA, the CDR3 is TGTGCCAGCACCTTGCATACCGGGACAGGGGCTTTGAGAGGAAACACCATATATTTT.